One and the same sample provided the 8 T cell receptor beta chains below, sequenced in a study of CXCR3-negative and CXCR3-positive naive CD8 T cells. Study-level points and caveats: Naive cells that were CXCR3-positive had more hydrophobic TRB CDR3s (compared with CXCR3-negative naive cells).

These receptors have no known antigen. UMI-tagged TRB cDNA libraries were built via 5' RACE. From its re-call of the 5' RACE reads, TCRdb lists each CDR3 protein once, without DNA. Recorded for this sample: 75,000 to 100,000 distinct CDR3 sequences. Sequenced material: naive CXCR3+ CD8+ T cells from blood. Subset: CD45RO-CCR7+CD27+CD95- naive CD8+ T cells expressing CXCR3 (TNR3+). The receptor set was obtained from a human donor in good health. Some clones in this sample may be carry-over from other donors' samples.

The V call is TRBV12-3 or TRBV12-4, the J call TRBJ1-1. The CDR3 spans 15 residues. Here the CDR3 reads CASSLTAILNTEAFF.

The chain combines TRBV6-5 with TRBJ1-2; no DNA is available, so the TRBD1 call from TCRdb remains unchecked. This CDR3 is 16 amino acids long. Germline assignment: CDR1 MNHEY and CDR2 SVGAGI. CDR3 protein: CASSYEQGTDNYGYTF.

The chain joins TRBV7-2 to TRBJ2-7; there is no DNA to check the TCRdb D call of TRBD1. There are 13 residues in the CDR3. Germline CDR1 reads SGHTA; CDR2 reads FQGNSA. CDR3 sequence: CASSLHRTYEQYF.

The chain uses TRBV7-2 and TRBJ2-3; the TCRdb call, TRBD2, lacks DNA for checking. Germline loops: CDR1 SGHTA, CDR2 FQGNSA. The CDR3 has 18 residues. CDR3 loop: CASSLAVTLAGVEDTQYF.

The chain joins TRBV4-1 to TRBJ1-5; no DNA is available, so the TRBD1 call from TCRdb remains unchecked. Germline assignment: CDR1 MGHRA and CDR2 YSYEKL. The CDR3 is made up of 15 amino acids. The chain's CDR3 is CASSPRDNGPEAQHF.

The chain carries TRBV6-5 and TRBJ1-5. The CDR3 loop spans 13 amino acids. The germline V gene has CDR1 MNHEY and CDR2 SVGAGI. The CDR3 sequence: CASSYRANQPQHF.

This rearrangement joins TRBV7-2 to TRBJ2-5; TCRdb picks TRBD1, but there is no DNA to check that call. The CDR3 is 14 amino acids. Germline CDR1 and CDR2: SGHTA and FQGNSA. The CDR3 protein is CASKRQGSGETQYF.

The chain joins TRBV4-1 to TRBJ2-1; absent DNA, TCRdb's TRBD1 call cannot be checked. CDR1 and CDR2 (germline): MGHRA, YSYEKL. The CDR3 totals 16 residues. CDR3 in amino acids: CASSLPPGQVGDEQFF.